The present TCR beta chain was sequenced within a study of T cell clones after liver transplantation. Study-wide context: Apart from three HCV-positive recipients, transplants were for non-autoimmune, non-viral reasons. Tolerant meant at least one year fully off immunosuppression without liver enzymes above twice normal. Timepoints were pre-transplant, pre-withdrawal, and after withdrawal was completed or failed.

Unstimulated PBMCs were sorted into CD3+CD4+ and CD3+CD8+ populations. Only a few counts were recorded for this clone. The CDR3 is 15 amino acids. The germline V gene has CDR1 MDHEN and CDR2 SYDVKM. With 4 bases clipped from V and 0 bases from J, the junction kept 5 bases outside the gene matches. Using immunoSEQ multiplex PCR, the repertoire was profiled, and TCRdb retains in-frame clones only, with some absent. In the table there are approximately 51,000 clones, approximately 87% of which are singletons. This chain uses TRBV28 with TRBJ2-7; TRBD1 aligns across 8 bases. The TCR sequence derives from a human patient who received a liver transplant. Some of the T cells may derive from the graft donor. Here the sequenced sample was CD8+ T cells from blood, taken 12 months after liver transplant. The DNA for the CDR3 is TGTGCCAGCAGTTCAAGGACAGGGAGCTCCTACGAGCAGTACTTC. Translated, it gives CASSSRTGSSYEQYF.